Below, 29 T cell receptor beta chains from the same sample are listed, as sequenced in a study of blood T cells in healthy people across ages. It was with a sample-barcoded 5' primer and a J-beta primer mix that a second PCR of about 6 to 11 cycles was run. TCRdb independently ran MiXCR on the 5' RACE reads; one entry per CDR3 protein. The sample includes approximately 1.5 million distinct CDR3 sequences, roughly two fifths of them seen just once. The sequencing sample was made of blood. The receptor set was obtained from a woman aged 18-30 years in good health.

In this sample, this clonotype turned up many times. The chain joins TRBV12-3 or TRBV12-4 to TRBJ2-5; 8 bases map to TRBD1. Trimming cost V 2 bases and J 2 bases; bases outside gene matches: 4. The CDR3 covers 15 residues. CDR3 residues: CASSLQGTGQETQYF. DNA for the CDR3: TGTGCCAGCAGTTTACAAGGGACAGGACAAGAGACCCAGTACTTC.

The rearrangement links TRBV10-3 to TRBJ2-5; 12 bases match TRBD1. The CDR3 contains 17 residues. Trimming took 3 bases from V and 5 from J; bases not matched to a gene: 10. Germline values: CDR1 ENHRY, CDR2 SYGVKD. Here the CDR3 DNA reads TGTGCCATCAGTGATGCGGGACAGGGGGCGCTTCGGGAGACCCAGTACTTC. Translating gives CAISDAGQGALRETQYF.

This clonotype was found a few times. This chain uses TRBV7-2 with TRBJ2-1; 10 bases are a match to TRBD2. Germline V lookup: CDR1 SGHTA, CDR2 FQGNSA. The J segment lost 6 bases and the V segment lost 7 bases, leaving 6 bases of the junction unmatched. This CDR3 is built from 14 residues. As DNA, the CDR3 is TGTGCCAGCACCCCACTAGCGGGGATCAATGAGCAGTTCTTC. This encodes CASTPLAGINEQFF.

The chain combines TRBV25-1 with TRBJ2-1; 14 bases are a match to TRBD2. Per germline, CDR1 MGHDK and CDR2 SYGVNS. The V segment lost 1 base and the J segment 1 base; nucleotides outside the gene matches: 12. The CDR3 spans 21 residues. This CDR3 is CASSESPLRLAGGRSYNEQFF. The DNA for the CDR3 is TGTGCCAGCAGTGAATCTCCCCTCCGACTAGCGGGAGGGCGTTCCTACAATGAGCAGTTCTTC.

J is TRBJ1-2 and V is TRBV20-1; 12 bases map to TRBD1. V was clipped by 7 bases and J by 4 bases; unmatched bases: 16. The CDR3 is made up of 17 amino acids. The germline CDR1 and CDR2 sequences are DFQATT and SNEGSKA (reference sequence). In DNA, the CDR3 is TGCAGTGGAAAAACCGGGACAGGGGGCCCCGGGGGCTATGGCTACACCTTC. It yields the protein CSGKTGTGGPGGYGYTF.

The rearrangement joins TRBV29-1 to TRBJ2-7, with D possibly being TRBD1 (6 bases). The germline CDR1 and CDR2 sequences are SQVTM and ANQGSEA. The germline V and J ends were trimmed by 3 bases and 2 bases, with 14 bases remaining between them. The CDR3 runs 14 residues. The CDR3 region has the DNA TGCAGCGTTGACCCCACAGGGTTAGCCTACGAGCAGTACTTC. Residues: CSVDPTGLAYEQYF.

This clonotype was recorded many times. The chain combines TRBV29-1 with TRBJ2-4, with TRBD2 as a possible D gene (5 bases). V lost 6 bases and J lost 7, with 16 bases in between. The CDR3 loop spans 13 amino acids. The germline V gene encodes CDR1 SQVTM and CDR2 ANQGSEA. The CDR3 DNA reads TGCAGCGTCAAAGTCCCGACGGGGAACATTCAGTACTTC. This sequence encodes CSVKVPTGNIQYF.

This clonotype was recorded at least ten times. The genes are TRBV12-3 or TRBV12-4 and TRBJ1-2; no clear D. The V end lost 11 bases, the J end lost 3 bases, and 10 bases lay between the germline ends. This CDR3 is built from 11 residues. The CDR3 region is CAVGSHYGYTF. CDR3 DNA: TGTGCCGTTGGGAGTCACTATGGCTACACCTTC.

This sequence joins TRBV6-2 or TRBV6-3 and TRBJ2-1; 10 bases line up with TRBD2. This CDR3 is 15 amino acids long. Germline values: CDR1 MNHEY, CDR2 SVGEGT. V shed 5 bases and J 4 bases; nucleotides not matched to a gene: 5. The CDR3 bases are TGTGCCAGCAGTGAGCTAGCGGGAGATTACAATGAGCAGTTCTTC. This gives the protein CASSELAGDYNEQFF.

The chain's CDR3 is CASSAQGADTIYF. In nucleotides, the CDR3 is TGTGCCAGCAGCGCCCAGGGGGCCGACACCATATATTTT. The chain employs TRBV7-9 and TRBJ1-3; 8 bases agree with TRBD1. Germline CDR1 SEHNR, CDR2 FQNEAQ (reference sequence). The CDR3 is 13 amino acids. J lost 8 bases, V lost 5 bases, and 5 bases had no gene match.

About this clonotype: This may be a read error: a much more frequent sequence differs by one nucleotide. The chain recombines TRBV6-2 or TRBV6-3 with TRBJ2-3; 7 bases map to TRBD2. CDR3 size: 14 residues. Germline lookup yields CDR1 MNHEY and CDR2 SVGEGT. The CDR3 loop is CVSSWGGSLATQYF. The CDR3 nucleotides read TGTGTCAGCAGTTGGGGGGGGAGTCTAGCTACGCAGTATTTT.

This chain links TRBV30 with TRBJ1-2; D is perhaps TRBD1 (5 bases). CDR1 and CDR2 (germline): GTSNPN, SVGIG (reference sequence). Deletions cut 3 bases from V and 6 bases from J, with 17 bases between. There are 14 residues in the CDR3. The CDR3 nucleotides are TGTGCCTGGAGGCGGGGGAACATGTATGATGGCTACACCTTC. Translation: CAWRRGNMYDGYTF.

The chain has TRBV20-1 and TRBJ2-1; unclear D gene. This CDR3 is 13 amino acids long. V was trimmed by 3 bases and J by 13 bases, leaving 19 bases between them. CDR1 DFQATT and CDR2 SNEGSKA come from the germline V gene (reference sequence). CDR3 coding DNA: TGCAGTGCTAGTGTGCTAGATTTGGAGACCCAGTTCTTC. The encoded protein is CSASVLDLETQFF.

This clonotype was counted a few times. This sequence joins TRBV5-1 and TRBJ2-5; a weak D match, TRBD2 (5 bases). V was shortened by 5 bases and J by 1 base, with 15 bases between the two germline ends. The CDR3 loop spans 15 amino acids. Germline lookup yields CDR1 SGHRS and CDR2 YFSETQ. CDR3 amino acids: CASSVNGVGQETQYF. Written as DNA, the CDR3 is TGCGCCAGCAGTGTTAACGGGGTTGGCCAAGAGACCCAGTACTTC. Full variable domain (missing parts from reference TRBV5-1 and TRBJ2-5): KAGVTQTPRYLIKTRGQQVTLSCSPISGHRSVSWYQQTPGQGLQFLFEYFSETQRNKGNFPGRFSGRQFSNSRSEMNVSTLELGDSALYLCASSVNGVGQETQYFGPGTRLLVL.

This clonotype was detected a few times. V usage is TRBV4-3 and J usage is TRBJ2-4; TRBD2 agrees at 14 bases. The assigned J gene may be wrong: the sequence end matches TRBJ2-7 better. Germline V gives CDR1 LGHNA, CDR2 YSLEER. The CDR3 length is 18 residues. CDR3 DNA sequence: TGCGCCAGCAGCCAAGATCTCGGGACTAGCGGGAGTTACTACGAGCAGTACTTC. Its protein is CASSQDLGTSGSYYEQYF.

Worth noting for this clonotype: Sequence at one end of the junction differs from germline and may be a read error. The rearrangement links TRBV7-2 to TRBJ2-1, with D possibly matching TRBD2 (5 bases). CDR3 length: 16 residues. The germline V gene has CDR1 SGHTA and CDR2 FQGNSA. CDR3 region: CASGLYGASPGNEQFF. CDR3 nucleotides: TGTGCCAGCGGCTTATACGGTGCTAGCCCCGGGAATGAGCAGTTCTTC.

V usage is TRBV27 and J usage is TRBJ1-2, with a tentative D call TRBD1 (6 bases). This CDR3 has 13 residues. Trimming pared 7 bases from V and 7 bases from J, leaving 16 bases between. In germline, CDR1 is MNHEY, CDR2 SMNVEV (reference sequence). CDR3: CASKQGTLGGYTF. The CDR3 DNA follows: TGTGCCAGCAAGCAGGGGACGCTCGGTGGCTACACCTTC.

Worth noting for this clonotype: One end of the junction fails to match germline, which may point to a read error. This chain connects TRBV12-3 or TRBV12-4 to TRBJ1-2; D not resolved. The CDR3 length is 16 residues. DNA for the CDR3: TGTGCCAGCAGTTTAGGCCGTGCGGCCCCTAACTATGACTACACCTTC. It codes for CASSLGRAAPNYDYTF.

This sequence joins TRBV29-1 and TRBJ2-5; 8 bases are a match to TRBD1. The CDR3 consists of 14 residues. CDR1 is SQVTM and CDR2 is ANQGSEA in the germline V gene. With 4 bases clipped from V and 4 bases from J, the junction kept 8 bases outside the gene matches. The CDR3 loop reads CSVGPRGQGETQYF. CDR3 nucleotides: TGCAGCGTTGGACCCAGGGGGCAGGGAGAGACCCAGTACTTC.

This clonotype was detected only a few times. In nucleotides, the CDR3 is TGTGCCAGCAGTTACTCCGGGGGGACGAACGAGCAGTACTTC. It encodes CASSYSGGTNEQYF. This chain joins TRBV6-5 and TRBJ2-7, with TRBD2 matching 7 bases. Germline CDR1 MNHEY, CDR2 SVGAGI. After removal of 0 bases from V and 5 bases from J, the junction contained 4 bases not matched to a gene. The CDR3 covers 14 residues.

The gene calls are TRBV10-3 and TRBJ2-7, with D unresolved. Trimming took off 6 bases at V and 1 base at J, with 10 bases between the two ends. This CDR3 is 13 amino acids long. CDR1 is ENHRY, CDR2 SYGVKD, per germline. As DNA, the CDR3 is TGTGCCATCAGCTCGACACCTTCCTACGAGCAGTACTTC. It translates to CAISSTPSYEQYF.

Turning to this clonotype: The junction shows a germline mismatch at one end, possibly a read error. The chain couples TRBV4-1 to TRBJ1-2; 7 nucleotides match TRBD1. The CDR3 has 13 amino acids. Germline V gives CDR1 MGHRA, CDR2 YSYEKL. CDR3 protein: CANSHITGDGYTF. CDR3 nucleotide sequence: TGCGCCAACAGCCATATAACAGGGGATGGCTACACCTTC.

This clonotype was detected only a few times. The chain is built from TRBV29-1 and TRBJ2-3; the match to TRBD2 covers 11 bases. This CDR3 is 14 amino acids long. Losses at the gene ends were 6 bases for V and 3 bases for J; bases not matched to a gene: 5. In germline, CDR1 is SQVTM, CDR2 ANQGSEA. The CDR3 loop reads CSVVLAGATDTQYF. In DNA, the CDR3 is TGCAGCGTCGTACTAGCGGGAGCAACAGATACGCAGTATTTT.

V and J are TRBV12-5 and TRBJ1-1; D not resolved. The CDR3 totals 15 residues. Looked up from germline, CDR1 is LGHNT and CDR2 is FRNRAP. Trimming removed 0 bases from V and 0 bases from J, with 8 bases in between. The DNA of the CDR3 is TGTGCTAGTGGTTTGGTACAATATATGAACACTGAAGCTTTCTTT. This sequence encodes CASGLVQYMNTEAFF.

V and J are TRBV7-2 and TRBJ2-7; possible D gene TRBD1, 5 bases. This CDR3 has 14 amino acids. Germline CDR1 and CDR2: SGHTA and FQGNSA. Trimming cost V 4 bases and J 6 bases, with 16 bases left between them. In DNA form, the CDR3 reads TGTGCCAGCAGCTCGATTCCTGGGGCTTCCGAGCAGTACTTC. This translates into CASSSIPGASEQYF.

The CDR3 protein is CASSLVTGFADTQYF. The CDR3 DNA follows: TGTGCCAGCAGCTTAGTGACAGGGTTCGCAGATACGCAGTATTTT. The chain uses TRBV7-2 and TRBJ2-3; 7 nucleotides line up with TRBD1. In germline, CDR1 is SGHTA, CDR2 FQGNSA. V was clipped by 1 base and J by 4 bases; unmatched bases: 5. This CDR3 region has 15 residues.

The CDR3 nucleotides are TGCAGTGCTAGGGATTTCAGCCCCATGAAGGGGCAGTACTTC. The encoded protein is CSARDFSPMKGQYF. The chain carries TRBV20-1 and TRBJ2-5, with D tentatively TRBD1 (5 bases). CDR3 length: 14 residues. Trimming shortened V by 3 bases and J by 11 bases, and 22 bases separated the two germline ends. CDR1 is DFQATT and CDR2 is SNEGSKA in the germline V gene (reference sequence).

This clonotype was detected only a few times. The V gene is TRBV3-1, the J gene TRBJ2-7; D assignment may be TRBD1 or TRBD2 (5 bases each). V dropped 2 bases and J dropped 1 base, with 12 bases sitting between them. This CDR3 region has 15 residues. Germline V gene lookup returns CDR1 LGHDT and CDR2 YNNKEL (reference sequence). CDR3 DNA: TGTGCCAGCAGCCAAAGACAGCGGCTGTCCTACGAGCAGTACTTC. Translated: CASSQRQRLSYEQYF.

This clonotype was detected only a few times. The chain couples TRBV29-1 to TRBJ2-7, with 7 nucleotides matching TRBD2. Losses at the gene ends were 7 bases for V and 3 bases for J; bases not matched to a gene: 21. Germline V lookup: CDR1 SQVTM, CDR2 ANQGSEA. The CDR3 is 17 amino acids. The CDR3 here is CSGLRGGKQRLSYEQYF. In DNA form, the CDR3 reads TGCAGCGGTCTGCGGGGAGGGAAGCAGCGACTTAGCTACGAGCAGTACTTC.